The T cell receptor (beta chain) under discussion was sequenced for a study of blood T cell repertoires in COVID-19. V shed 2 bases and J 8 bases; nucleotides not matched to a gene: 7. The CDR3 contains 15 residues. Germline V gene lookup returns CDR1 SGHRS and CDR2 YFSETQ. As originally analysed: Reference gene primer amplification gave nucleated cell count estimates. TCRdb's copy holds only in-frame clones and misses some; the assay was immunoSEQ multiplex PCR. The V and J calls and clone size were taken over from that table, and D and trimming were inferred from the DNA. The data contain 150,000 to 200,000 clones, over 80% of them singletons. Individuals aged about 18 to 100 years were recruited from fewer than 25 US areas. Before being deemed recovered, Cohort 3 donors had two negative PCRs, clearance, or symptom resolution.

V is TRBV5-1 and J is TRBJ1-6; TRBD1 agrees at 7 bases. This receptor was identified in a woman aged 55-75 years who had recovered from COVID-19. The sequencing sample was made of PBMCs or T cells enriched from blood (not recorded which). The CDR3 here is CASSLSGTVDSPLHF. CDR3 DNA sequence: TGCGCCAGCAGCTTAAGTGGGACAGTGGATTCACCCCTCCACTTT.